This TCR beta chain was sequenced in a study of CD8 T cells in ankylosing spondylitis. Quantitative 5'-RACE with molecular barcodes was used to make the TCR beta libraries. TCRdb analysed the 5' RACE reads with MiXCR anew, one entry per CDR3 protein. Found here are fewer than 35,000 distinct CDR3 sequences, about 29% of them singletons; the top ten hold over 40%. Points from the study as a whole: Researchers report that disease-linked clones proved CD8+ and relatively rare in peripheral blood. A TCR beta motif of 8 or 9 highly homologous variants appeared characteristic of ankylosing spondylitis blood. It was reported that disease-linked clones were significantly enriched in matched ankylosing spondylitis synovial fluid.

As to this clonotype: Its antigen is as yet unknown.

Sequenced sample: synovial fluid, either unsorted or a sorted T cell fraction (not recorded which). This clonotype was obtained from a male donor with ankylosing spondylitis.

The CDR3 is CASTASRGDIQYF. The CDR3 DNA reads TGCGCCAGCACCGCAAGCCGGGGGGACATTCAGTACTTC. The chain recombines TRBV10-1 with TRBJ2-4, with 7 bases aligning to TRBD2. V was clipped by 7 bases and J by 8 bases; unmatched bases: 8. The length of the CDR3 is 13 residues. Germline CDR1 WNHNN, CDR2 SYGVQD (reference sequence).